The next 15 T cell receptor beta chains were all read from a single sample in a study of PD-1 blockade in classical Hodgkin lymphoma (TCRdb year 2020). The method was the immunoSEQ multiplex PCR assay. TCRdb holds this immuneACCESS table with in-frame rearrangements only. Some clones are missing; in checked studies, unresolved V genes explain under half, and the rest has no known cause. The sample includes about 64,000 clones, with about 92% observed a single time. Jointly, the top ten make up approximately 8% of the sample. The time point label, as the study defines it: cycle 4 day 1 (C4D1), after 5 to 7 weeks of nivolumab. All trial patients had relapsed after autologous stem cell transplantation, with cohorts A, B and C differing in prior brentuximab vedotin exposure. Here the sequenced sample was peripheral blood mononuclear cells (PBMCs), taken before the fourth cycle of nivolumab. The receptor source for this set is a human donor with classical Hodgkin lymphoma.

The chain couples TRBV18 to TRBJ2-3; no clear D. The CDR3 runs 15 residues. The V end lost 3 bases, the J end lost 2 bases, and 12 bases lay between the germline ends. Germline V gives CDR1 KGHSH, CDR2 LQKENI. The CDR3 nucleotides read TGTGCCAGCTCACCGCTCCAGACCAACACAGATACGCAGTATTTT. Its translation is CASSPLQTNTDTQYF. The full variable domain, completed using reference TRBV18 and TRBJ2-3, is NAGVMQNPRHLVRRRGQEARLRCSPMKGHSHVYWYRQLPEEGLKFMVYLQKENIIDESGMPKERFSAEFPKEGPSILRIQQVVRGDSAAYFCASSPLQTNTDTQYFGPGTRLTVL.

V and J are TRBV18 and TRBJ2-3; 7 nucleotides line up with TRBD1. The junction had 7 bases not matched to a gene; V was cut back by 4 bases and J by 3 bases. The length of the CDR3 is 15 residues. Germline V gives CDR1 KGHSH, CDR2 LQKENI. The CDR3: CASSLRQGSTDTQYF. The CDR3 nucleotides read TGTGCCAGCTCACTTCGACAGGGAAGTACAGATACGCAGTATTTT.

The chain has TRBV9 and TRBJ2-7; 7 nucleotides match TRBD2. Germline assignment: CDR1 SGDLS and CDR2 YYNGEE. Trimming took 7 bases from V and 2 from J; bases not matched to a gene: 12. The CDR3 is 15 amino acids. CDR3 residues: CASSPGAGVTYEQYF. The CDR3 nucleotides are TGTGCCAGCTCGCCTGGGGCGGGGGTGACCTACGAGCAGTACTTC.

CDR3 sequence: CASSVSSGGYNEQFF. In DNA, the CDR3 is TGTGCCAGCAGCGTAAGTAGCGGGGGGTACAATGAGCAGTTCTTC. The chain recombines TRBV9 with TRBJ2-1; 10 nucleotides match TRBD2. Germline trimming cut 1 base from V and 4 bases from J; bases unmatched to any gene: 2. The CDR3 length is 15 residues. Germline V gene lookup returns CDR1 SGDLS and CDR2 YYNGEE.

The chain uses TRBV10-1 and TRBJ2-7, with D unresolved. V gave up 0 bases and J gave up 4 bases, with 13 bases separating them. The length of the CDR3 is 15 residues. Germline V gene lookup returns CDR1 WNHNN and CDR2 SYGVQD (reference sequence). CDR3 protein: CASSESLGSVYEQYF. The CDR3 coding sequence is TGCGCCAGCAGTGAGTCGTTGGGAAGCGTATACGAGCAGTACTTC.

The V and J genes are TRBV4-1 and TRBJ1-5, with no clear D. The germline gives CDR1 MGHRA, CDR2 YSYEKL. Deletions cut 4 bases from V and 3 bases from J, with 10 bases between. This CDR3 contains 14 residues. The CDR3 spells CASSPRQNNQPQHF. The DNA for the CDR3 is TGCGCCAGCAGCCCACGGCAGAACAATCAGCCCCAGCATTTT.

The CDR3 region is CASSYQQGAEQPQHF. CDR3 coding DNA: TGTGCCAGCAGTTACCAACAGGGGGCAGAGCAGCCCCAGCATTTT. V gene TRBV2 combines with J gene TRBJ1-5; TRBD1 matches at 9 bases. Germline V gene lookup returns CDR1 SNHLY and CDR2 FYNNEI. V lost 5 bases, J lost 7 bases, and 9 bases stayed unmatched. This CDR3 spans 15 amino acids.

V usage is TRBV28 and J usage is TRBJ2-7, with 11 bases matching TRBD2. The V segment lost 5 bases and the J segment 4 bases; nucleotides outside the gene matches: 7. The CDR3 spans 15 residues. Germline CDR1 reads MDHEN; CDR2 reads SYDVKM. The CDR3: CASSEGLAVGYEQYF. CDR3 DNA sequence: TGTGCCAGCAGTGAGGGACTAGCGGTTGGGTACGAGCAGTACTTC.

This chain links TRBV28 with TRBJ2-3; 11 bases agree with TRBD2. With 5 bases clipped from V and 2 bases from J, the junction kept 9 bases outside the gene matches. The CDR3 runs to 17 residues. CDR1 and CDR2 from the germline V gene are MDHEN and SYDVKM. The CDR3, as DNA: TGTGCCAGCAGTCCCACGGAACTAGCGGGAGCCACAGATACGCAGTATTTT. The encoded protein is CASSPTELAGATDTQYF.

The chain is built from TRBV9 and TRBJ1-1; D is undetermined. Trimming pared 0 bases from V and 1 base from J, leaving 7 bases between. This CDR3 has 14 residues. Germline assignment: CDR1 SGDLS and CDR2 YYNGEE. The CDR3, as DNA: TGTGCCAGCAGCGTAGGTCCTAAGAACACTGAAGCTTTCTTT. Its translation is CASSVGPKNTEAFF.

This chain joins TRBV28 and TRBJ1-2; unclear D gene. Germline V gene lookup returns CDR1 MDHEN and CDR2 SYDVKM. This CDR3 region has 15 residues. The germline V and J ends were trimmed by 6 bases and 0 bases, with 14 bases remaining between them. CDR3 in DNA: TGTGCCAGCAGGCCCCGGGCTATAGCTAACTATGGCTACACCTTC. This sequence encodes CASRPRAIANYGYTF.

This clone was picked up one time. The V gene is TRBV28, the J gene TRBJ2-7, with D unclear. The germline V and J ends were trimmed by 1 base and 2 bases, with 6 bases remaining between them. CDR1 is MDHEN, CDR2 SYDVKM, per germline. There are 13 residues in the CDR3. CDR3 bases: TGTGCCAGCAGTTTATTGGTACCCTACGAGCAGTACTTC. Amino acid sequence: CASSLLVPYEQYF.

The chain links TRBV2 to TRBJ2-2; D tentatively fits TRBD1 or TRBD2 (6 bases each). From germline, CDR1 is SNHLY and CDR2 FYNNEI. Deletions cut 7 bases from V and 7 bases from J, with 19 bases between. The CDR3 sequence is 15 residues long. The CDR3 here is CASMGGRSSVGELFF. As DNA, the CDR3 is TGTGCCAGCATGGGGGGCAGGTCGTCCGTCGGGGAGCTGTTTTTT.

The CDR3 here is CASTGGALYSNQPQHF. DNA of the CDR3: TGTGCCAGCACAGGGGGCGCGCTCTATAGCAATCAGCCCCAGCATTTT. This chain links TRBV28 with TRBJ1-5, with 8 bases matching TRBD1. The CDR3 covers 16 residues. Germline V gives CDR1 MDHEN, CDR2 SYDVKM. The ends lost 7 bases at V and 0 bases at J; junction bases unmatched: 8.

The chain has TRBV27 and TRBJ2-6; D not resolved. Trimming took off 2 bases at V and 5 bases at J, with 22 bases between the two ends. The CDR3 totals 19 residues. Germline CDR1 MNHEY, CDR2 SMNVEV (reference sequence). This chain's CDR3 is CASSLGARRSSGWANVLTF. Here the CDR3 DNA reads TGTGCCAGCAGTTTAGGTGCCCGCCGCTCGTCAGGCTGGGCCAACGTCCTGACTTTC.